This section outlines one T cell receptor beta chain sequence together with its context. This CDR3 is 13 amino acids long. The trim removed 9 bases at V and 4 bases at J, leaving 4 bases unmatched. Germline CDR1 WNHNN, CDR2 SYGVQD (reference sequence). The investigators reverse transcribed all of the isolated RNA, so they sequenced expressed TCRB transcripts. TCRdb keeps only in-frame clones here, not all; method: immunoSEQ multiplex PCR. The sample records hundreds of thousands of clones, around 15% being singletons. The data were obtained in a study of beta chain features in type 1 diabetes. The J gene is TRBJ2-5, the V gene TRBV10-1; 11 nucleotides align to TRBD1. The TCR sequence derives from a man aged 18 to 30 in good health. Sequenced: naive CD4+ T cells from blood. This CDR3 is CARSDRGLETQYF. In DNA form, the CDR3 reads TGCGCCAGGTCGGACAGGGGGCTAGAGACCCAGTACTTC.